The subject of this entry is one T cell receptor (beta chain). Its specificity is not known. This sample is drawn from a study of T cell repertoires in cytomegalovirus infection. Turning to the study itself: Both a matching HLA type and CMV infection were indicated by public TCR beta signatures.

Points from the study as a whole: Carriage of CMV together with the relevant HLA was identifiable through cumulative public TCR beta family frequency. Clonotypes of TCR beta that were HLA-C-restricted and CMV-specific dominated the ex vivo response.

TCRdb re-called the reads with MiXCR, one entry per CDR3 protein. This table holds roughly 640,000 distinct CDR3 sequences, more than 20% found once. The V segment lost 4 bases and the J segment 8 bases; nucleotides outside the gene matches: 17. The germline V gene encodes CDR1 SGHAT and CDR2 FQDESV (reference sequence). The length of the CDR3 is 17 residues. The chain has TRBV11-1 and TRBJ2-1; 7 nucleotides align to TRBD2. This receptor was taken from a human donor in good health (CMV status not recorded). Some clones in this sample may be carry-over from other donors' samples. Sequenced sample: CD8+ T cells from PBMCs. As DNA, the CDR3 is TGTGCCAGCAGCTCTCTCGTCGGGAGGTTGAAGATGTATGAGCAGTTCTTC. It specifies CASSSLVGRLKMYEQFF.